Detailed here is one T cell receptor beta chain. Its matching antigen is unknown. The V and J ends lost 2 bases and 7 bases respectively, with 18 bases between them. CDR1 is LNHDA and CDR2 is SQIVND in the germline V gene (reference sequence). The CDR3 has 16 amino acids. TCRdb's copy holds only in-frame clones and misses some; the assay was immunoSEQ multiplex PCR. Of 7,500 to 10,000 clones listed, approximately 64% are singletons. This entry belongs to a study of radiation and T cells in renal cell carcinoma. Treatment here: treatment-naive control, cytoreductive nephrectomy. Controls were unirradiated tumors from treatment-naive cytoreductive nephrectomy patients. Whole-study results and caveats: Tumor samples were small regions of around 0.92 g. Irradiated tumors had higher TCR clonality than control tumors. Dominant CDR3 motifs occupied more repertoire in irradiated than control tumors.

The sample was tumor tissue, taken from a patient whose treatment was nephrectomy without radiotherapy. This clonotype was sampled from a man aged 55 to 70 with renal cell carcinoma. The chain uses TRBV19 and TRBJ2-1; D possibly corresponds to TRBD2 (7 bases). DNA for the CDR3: TGTGCCAGTAGTATACTTCGCGGGGGCCCGCGGAATGAGCAGTTCTTC. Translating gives CASSILRGGPRNEQFF.